This T cell receptor beta chain was sequenced in a study of blood T cell repertoires in COVID-19. In the study overall: Specimens from acute and convalescent COVID-19 originated in the United States, Italy and Spain. Nucleic acid was either cDNA or gDNA, and it came from T cells, B-cell-depleted T cells, or PBMCs.

Per the study methods: Reference gene primer amplification in the assay estimated nucleated cell counts. Profiled with immunoSEQ multiplex PCR; TCRdb holds only in-frame clones, not every one. D and trimming were read from the DNA, whereas the V and J calls and clone size are those reported in that table. The table has roughly 130,000 clones, less than 85% seen once. After removal of 5 bases from V and 5 bases from J, the junction contained 8 bases not matched to a gene. CDR1 is SGHAT, CDR2 FQNNGV, per germline. The CDR3 totals 14 residues. Sequenced material: peripheral blood. The sequence was obtained from a woman aged 55-70 years with acute or convalescent COVID-19. V is TRBV11-2 and J is TRBJ2-5; 7 positions match TRBD1. CDR3 sequence: CASSPKGAGETQYF. CDR3 nucleotide sequence: TGTGCCAGCAGCCCTAAGGGGGCAGGGGAGACCCAGTACTTC.